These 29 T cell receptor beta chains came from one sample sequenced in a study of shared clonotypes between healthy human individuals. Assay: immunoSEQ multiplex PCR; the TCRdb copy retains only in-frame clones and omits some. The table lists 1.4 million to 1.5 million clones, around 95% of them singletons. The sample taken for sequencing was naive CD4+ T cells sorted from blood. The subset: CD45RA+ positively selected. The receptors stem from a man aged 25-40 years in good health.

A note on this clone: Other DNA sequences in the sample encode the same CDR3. CDR3 sequence reads: CASSLADTQYF. The CDR3 region has the DNA TGTGCCAGCAGCTTGGCAGATACGCAGTATTTT. This chain connects TRBV7-2 to TRBJ2-3; D is unclear. V was shortened by 3 bases and J by 4 bases, with 2 bases between the two germline ends. The CDR3 runs to 11 residues. Germline V lookup: CDR1 SGHTA, CDR2 FQGNSA.

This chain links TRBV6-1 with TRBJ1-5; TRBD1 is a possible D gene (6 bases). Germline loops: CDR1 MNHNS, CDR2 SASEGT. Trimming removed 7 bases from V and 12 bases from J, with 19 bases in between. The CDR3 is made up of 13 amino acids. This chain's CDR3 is CASTIGGGRLQHF. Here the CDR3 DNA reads TGTGCCAGCACCATCGGAGGGGGGCGGCTCCAGCATTTT.

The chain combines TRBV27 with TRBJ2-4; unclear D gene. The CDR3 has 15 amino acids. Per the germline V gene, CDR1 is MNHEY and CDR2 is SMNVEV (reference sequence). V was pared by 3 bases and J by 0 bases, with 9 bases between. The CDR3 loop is CASSFLPLAKNIQYF. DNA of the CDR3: TGTGCCAGCAGTTTTCTTCCCCTAGCCAAAAACATTCAGTACTTC.

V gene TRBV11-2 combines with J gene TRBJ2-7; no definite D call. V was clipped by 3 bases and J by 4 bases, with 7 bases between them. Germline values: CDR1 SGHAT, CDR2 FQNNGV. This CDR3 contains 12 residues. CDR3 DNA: TGTGCCAGCAGCTTCACTTGGTACGAGCAGTACTTC. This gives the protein CASSFTWYEQYF.

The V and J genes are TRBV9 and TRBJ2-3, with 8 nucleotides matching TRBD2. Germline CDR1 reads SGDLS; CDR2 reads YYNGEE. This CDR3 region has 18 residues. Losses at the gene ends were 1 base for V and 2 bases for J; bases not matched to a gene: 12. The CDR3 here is CASSVSSGRTSATDTQYF. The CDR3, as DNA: TGTGCCAGCAGCGTATCCAGCGGGAGAACGTCGGCCACAGATACGCAGTATTTT.

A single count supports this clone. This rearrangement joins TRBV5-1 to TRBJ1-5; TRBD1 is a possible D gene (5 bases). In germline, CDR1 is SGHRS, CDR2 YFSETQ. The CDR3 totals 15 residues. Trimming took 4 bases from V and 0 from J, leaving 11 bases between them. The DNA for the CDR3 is TGCGCCAGCAGCGAGGGGACGTATAGCAATCAGCCCCAGCATTTT. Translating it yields CASSEGTYSNQPQHF.

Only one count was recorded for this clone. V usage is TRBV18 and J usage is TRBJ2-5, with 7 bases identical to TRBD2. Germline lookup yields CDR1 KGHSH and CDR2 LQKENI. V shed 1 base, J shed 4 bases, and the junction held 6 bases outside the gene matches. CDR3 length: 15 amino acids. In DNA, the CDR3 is TGTGCCAGCTCACCACAAGGCGGGAGACGAGAGACCCAGTACTTC. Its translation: CASSPQGGRRETQYF.

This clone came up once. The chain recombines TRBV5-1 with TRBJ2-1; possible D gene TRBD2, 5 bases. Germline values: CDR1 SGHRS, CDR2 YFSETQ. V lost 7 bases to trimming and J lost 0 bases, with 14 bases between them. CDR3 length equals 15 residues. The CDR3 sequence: CASGPGFSSYNEQFF. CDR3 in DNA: TGCGCCAGCGGACCGGGATTCAGCTCCTACAATGAGCAGTTCTTC.

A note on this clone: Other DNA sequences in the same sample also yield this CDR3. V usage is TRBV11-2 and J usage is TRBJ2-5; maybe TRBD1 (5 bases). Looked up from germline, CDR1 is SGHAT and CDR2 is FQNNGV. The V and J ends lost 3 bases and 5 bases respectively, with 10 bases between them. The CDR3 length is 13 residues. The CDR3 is CASSLGPGETQYF. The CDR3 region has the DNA TGTGCCAGCAGCTTGGGCCCAGGGGAGACCCAGTACTTC.

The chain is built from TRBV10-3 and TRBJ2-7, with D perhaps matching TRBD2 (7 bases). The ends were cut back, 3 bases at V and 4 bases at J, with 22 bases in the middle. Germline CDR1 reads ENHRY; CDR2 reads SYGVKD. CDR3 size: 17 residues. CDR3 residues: CAISDGRRGRSPYEQYF. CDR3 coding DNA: TGTGCCATCAGTGACGGGAGGCGGGGGCGAAGTCCATACGAGCAGTACTTC.

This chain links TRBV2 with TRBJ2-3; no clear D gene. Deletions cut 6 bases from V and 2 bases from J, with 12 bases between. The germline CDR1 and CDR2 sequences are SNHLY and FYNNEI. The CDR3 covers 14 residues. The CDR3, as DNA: TGTGCCAGCAGCGGTGGGGTGGACACAGATACGCAGTATTTT. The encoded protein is CASSGGVDTDTQYF.

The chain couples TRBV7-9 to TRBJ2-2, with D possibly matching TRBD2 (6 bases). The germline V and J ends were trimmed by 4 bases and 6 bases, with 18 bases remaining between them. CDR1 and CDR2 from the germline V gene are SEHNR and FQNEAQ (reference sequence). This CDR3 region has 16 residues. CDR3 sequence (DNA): TGTGCCAGCAGCTACGGCAACTGGAGGGGAGCCGGGGAGCTGTTTTTT. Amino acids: CASSYGNWRGAGELFF.

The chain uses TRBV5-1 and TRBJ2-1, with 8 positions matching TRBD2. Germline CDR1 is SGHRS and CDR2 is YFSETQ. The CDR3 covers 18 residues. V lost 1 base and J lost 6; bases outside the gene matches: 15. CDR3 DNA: TGCGCCAGCAGCTTGAGGCCAGCGGGAGAACATTTTCCCAATGAGCAGTTCTTC. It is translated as CASSLRPAGEHFPNEQFF. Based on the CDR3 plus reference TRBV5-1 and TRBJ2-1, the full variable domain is KAGVTQTPRYLIKTRGQQVTLSCSPISGHRSVSWYQQTPGQGLQFLFEYFSETQRNKGNFPGRFSGRQFSNSRSEMNVSTLELGDSALYLCASSLRPAGEHFPNEQFFGPGTRLTVL.

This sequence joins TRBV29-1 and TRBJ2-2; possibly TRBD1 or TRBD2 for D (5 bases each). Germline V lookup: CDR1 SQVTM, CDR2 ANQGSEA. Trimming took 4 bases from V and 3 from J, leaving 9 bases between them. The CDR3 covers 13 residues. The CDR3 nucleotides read TGCAGCGTTGGAGGGGTTTACACCGGGGAGCTGTTTTTT. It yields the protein CSVGGVYTGELFF.

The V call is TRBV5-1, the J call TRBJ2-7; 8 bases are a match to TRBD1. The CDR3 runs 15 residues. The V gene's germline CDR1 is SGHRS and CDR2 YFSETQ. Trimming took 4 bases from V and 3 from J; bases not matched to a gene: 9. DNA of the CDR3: TGCGCCAGCAGCCGACCGGGACAGGCGAACTACGAGCAGTACTTC. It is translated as CASSRPGQANYEQYF.

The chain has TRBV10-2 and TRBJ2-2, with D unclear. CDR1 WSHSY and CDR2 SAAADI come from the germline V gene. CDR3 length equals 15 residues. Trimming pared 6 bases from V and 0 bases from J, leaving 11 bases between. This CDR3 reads CASRQIFANTGELFF. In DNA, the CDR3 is TGCGCCAGCAGACAGATTTTCGCGAACACCGGGGAGCTGTTTTTT.

CDR3 residues: CASSLGNHGNTIYF. For the CDR3, the DNA is TGTGCCAGCAGCTTAGGAAATCATGGAAACACCATATATTTT. V usage is TRBV7-2 and J usage is TRBJ1-3; no definite D call. This CDR3 spans 14 amino acids. From germline, CDR1 is SGHTA and CDR2 FQGNSA. Trimming stripped 1 base from V and 3 bases from J, with 7 bases between.

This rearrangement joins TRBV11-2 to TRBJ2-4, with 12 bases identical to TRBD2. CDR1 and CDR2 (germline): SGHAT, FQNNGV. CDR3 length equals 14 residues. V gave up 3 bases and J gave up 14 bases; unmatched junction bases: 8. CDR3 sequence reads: CASSLTSGRPLKYF. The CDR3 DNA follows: TGTGCCAGCAGCTTGACTAGCGGGAGACCCCTTAAGTACTTC.

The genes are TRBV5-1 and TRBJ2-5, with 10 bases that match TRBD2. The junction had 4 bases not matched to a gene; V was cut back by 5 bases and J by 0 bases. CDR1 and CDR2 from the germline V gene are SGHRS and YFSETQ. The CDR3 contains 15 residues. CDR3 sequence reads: CASRDTSGNQETQYF. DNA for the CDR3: TGCGCCAGCAGGGACACTAGCGGGAACCAAGAGACCCAGTACTTC.

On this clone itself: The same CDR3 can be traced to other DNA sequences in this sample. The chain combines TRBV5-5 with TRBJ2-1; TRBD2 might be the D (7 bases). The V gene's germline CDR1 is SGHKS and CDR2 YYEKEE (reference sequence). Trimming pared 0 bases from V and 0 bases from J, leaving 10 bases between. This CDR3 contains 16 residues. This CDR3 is CASSLAGGSSYNEQFF. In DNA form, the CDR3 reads TGTGCCAGCAGCTTGGCGGGGGGCAGCTCCTACAATGAGCAGTTCTTC.

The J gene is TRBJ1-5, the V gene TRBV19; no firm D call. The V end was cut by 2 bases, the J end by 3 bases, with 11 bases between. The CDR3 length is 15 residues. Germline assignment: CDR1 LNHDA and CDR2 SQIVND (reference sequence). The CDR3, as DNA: TGTGCCAGTAGTATAAGCAGGATAAACAATCAGCCCCAGCATTTT. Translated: CASSISRINNQPQHF.

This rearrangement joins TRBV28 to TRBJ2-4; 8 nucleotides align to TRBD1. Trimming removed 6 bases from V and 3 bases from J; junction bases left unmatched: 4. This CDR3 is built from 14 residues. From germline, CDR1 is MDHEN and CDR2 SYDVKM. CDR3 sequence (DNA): TGTGCCAGCAGGAAACAGGGGGGCAAAAACATTCAGTACTTC. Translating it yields CASRKQGGKNIQYF. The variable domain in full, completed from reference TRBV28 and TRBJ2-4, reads DVKVTQSSRYLVKRTGEKVFLECVQDMDHENMFWYRQDPGLGLRLIYFSYDVKMKEKGDIPEGYSVSREKKERFSLILESASTNQTSMYLCASRKQGGKNIQYFGAGTRLSVL.

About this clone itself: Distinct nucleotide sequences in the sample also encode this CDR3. CDR3 sequence: CASSLGLAGNNEQFF. CDR3 bases: TGTGCCAGCAGCCTCGGACTAGCGGGAAACAATGAGCAGTTCTTC. The chain has TRBV7-2 and TRBJ2-1, with 12 nucleotides matching TRBD2. Germline loops: CDR1 SGHTA, CDR2 FQGNSA. With 5 bases clipped from V and 5 bases from J, the junction kept 4 bases outside the gene matches. The CDR3 contains 15 residues.

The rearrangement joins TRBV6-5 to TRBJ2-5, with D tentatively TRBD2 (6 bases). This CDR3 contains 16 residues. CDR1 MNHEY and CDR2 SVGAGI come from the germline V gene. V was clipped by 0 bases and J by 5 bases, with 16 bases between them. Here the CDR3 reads CASSYSELGRWETQYF. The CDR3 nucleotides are TGTGCCAGCAGTTACTCCGAACTAGGGAGGTGGGAGACCCAGTACTTC.

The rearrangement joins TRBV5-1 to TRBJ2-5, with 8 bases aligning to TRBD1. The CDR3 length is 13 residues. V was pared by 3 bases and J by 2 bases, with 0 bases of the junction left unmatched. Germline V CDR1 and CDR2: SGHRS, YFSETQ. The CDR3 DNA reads TGCGCCAGCAGCTACAGGGGGCAAGAGACCCAGTACTTC. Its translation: CASSYRGQETQYF.

Written as DNA, the CDR3 is TGTGCCAGCAGCGTAGCGCCTAGCGGTGCCGAGCAGTTCTTC. It translates to CASSVAPSGAEQFF. The chain is built from TRBV9 and TRBJ2-1; 7 bases agree with TRBD2. Germline V gives CDR1 SGDLS, CDR2 YYNGEE. Unmatched junction bases numbered 7, after V lost 0 bases and J lost 10 bases. The CDR3 extends over 14 amino acids.

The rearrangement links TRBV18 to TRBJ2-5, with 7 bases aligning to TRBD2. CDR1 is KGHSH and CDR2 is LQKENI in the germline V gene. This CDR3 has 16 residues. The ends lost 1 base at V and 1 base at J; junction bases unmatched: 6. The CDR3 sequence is CASSPLGGSRQETQYF. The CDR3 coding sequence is TGTGCCAGCTCACCACTGGGCGGGAGTCGCCAAGAGACCCAGTACTTC. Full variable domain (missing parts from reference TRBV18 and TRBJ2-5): NAGVMQNPRHLVRRRGQEARLRCSPMKGHSHVYWYRQLPEEGLKFMVYLQKENIIDESGMPKERFSAEFPKEGPSILRIQQVVRGDSAAYFCASSPLGGSRQETQYFGPGTRLLVL.

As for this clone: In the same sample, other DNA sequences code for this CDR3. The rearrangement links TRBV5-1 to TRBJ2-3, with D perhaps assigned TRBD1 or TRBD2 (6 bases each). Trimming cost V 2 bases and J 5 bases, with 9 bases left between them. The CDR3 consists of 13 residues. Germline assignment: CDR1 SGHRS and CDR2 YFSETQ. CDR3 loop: CASSFGGGDTQYF. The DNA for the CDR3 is TGCGCCAGCAGCTTTGGAGGGGGAGATACGCAGTATTTT.

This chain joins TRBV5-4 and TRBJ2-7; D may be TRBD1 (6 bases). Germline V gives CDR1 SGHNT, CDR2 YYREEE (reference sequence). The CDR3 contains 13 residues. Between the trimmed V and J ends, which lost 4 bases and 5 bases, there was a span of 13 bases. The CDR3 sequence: CASSPRGSHEQYF. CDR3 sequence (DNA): TGTGCCAGCAGCCCGAGGGGGAGCCACGAGCAGTACTTC.